Below are 17 T cell receptor beta chains sequenced from a single sample in a study of shared clonotypes between healthy human individuals. Libraries were prepared by immunoSEQ multiplex PCR; TCRdb keeps only in-frame clonotypes and omits some of them. The table records approximately 2.1 million clones, approximately 95% of them present only once. The sample consisted of naive CD4+ T cells from PBMCs. Documented subset: CD45RA+ positively selected. The origin of the receptors is a man younger than 35 in good health. Some clones in this sample may be carry-over from other donors' samples.

This rearrangement joins TRBV4-3 to TRBJ2-1; TRBD2 agrees at 11 bases. The CDR3 runs 17 residues. The ends lost 3 bases at V and 8 bases at J; junction bases unmatched: 12. The germline gives CDR1 LGHNA, CDR2 YSLEER. The CDR3 DNA is TGCGCCAGCAGCCAGACCCTCGTAGCGGGAGGGTTCTATGAGCAGTTCTTC. Protein: CASSQTLVAGGFYEQFF.

The J gene is TRBJ1-1, the V gene TRBV28, with a possible D match to TRBD1 (6 bases). The V end lost 4 bases, the J end lost 0 bases, and 12 bases lay between the germline ends. Germline V gene sequence: CDR1 MDHEN, CDR2 SYDVKM. The CDR3 totals 15 residues. CDR3: CASSSPDRLNTEAFF. Written as DNA, the CDR3 is TGTGCCAGCAGTTCACCAGACAGGTTGAACACTGAAGCTTTCTTT.

The chain couples TRBV9 to TRBJ1-2; unclear D gene. The CDR3 runs to 13 residues. V lost 3 bases, J lost 2 bases, and 8 bases lay in between. Looked up from germline, CDR1 is SGDLS and CDR2 is YYNGEE. The CDR3 sequence is CASSGLSNYGYTF. CDR3 nucleotides: TGTGCCAGCAGCGGACTTTCCAACTATGGCTACACCTTC.

The rearrangement links TRBV12-5 to TRBJ2-1; TRBD2 agrees at 8 bases. CDR3 length: 16 amino acids. The germline CDR1 and CDR2 sequences are LGHNT and FRNRAP. V was pared by 0 bases and J by 7 bases, with 8 bases of the junction left unmatched. CDR3 residues: CASGLVQSGSFNEQFF. DNA for the CDR3: TGTGCTAGTGGTTTGGTACAAAGCGGGAGTTTTAATGAGCAGTTCTTC.

The V gene is TRBV28, the J gene TRBJ1-1, with D unclear. The CDR3 totals 12 residues. The germline V gene encodes CDR1 MDHEN and CDR2 SYDVKM. The ends were cut back, 1 base at V and 8 bases at J, with 8 bases in the middle. CDR3 DNA: TGTGCCAGCAGTTTATTGACCGACGAAGCTTTCTTT. Translated, it gives CASSLLTDEAFF. The full variable domain, completed using reference TRBV28 and TRBJ1-1, is DVKVTQSSRYLVKRTGEKVFLECVQDMDHENMFWYRQDPGLGLRLIYFSYDVKMKEKGDIPEGYSVSREKKERFSLILESASTNQTSMYLCASSLLTDEAFFGQGTRLTVV.

For this clone: Other DNA variants within this sample encode the same CDR3. The rearrangement joins TRBV25-1 to TRBJ2-7; no definite D call. The CDR3 sequence is 14 residues long. Germline V gene lookup returns CDR1 MGHDK and CDR2 SYGVNS. Trimming removed 3 bases at V and 0 bases at J, with 9 bases between. CDR3 sequence: CASSEGGFSYEQYF. CDR3 bases: TGTGCCAGCAGTGAGGGTGGCTTCTCCTACGAGCAGTACTTC.

The chain links TRBV6-4 to TRBJ2-1, with 7 bases that match TRBD1. Germline V gene lookup returns CDR1 MRHNA and CDR2 SNTAGT. The CDR3 covers 16 residues. The V segment lost 6 bases and the J segment 0 bases; nucleotides outside the gene matches: 8. Here the CDR3 reads CASSLPDRSSYNEQFF. CDR3 bases: TGTGCCAGCAGCCTGCCGGACAGGAGCTCCTACAATGAGCAGTTCTTC.

As concerns this clone: The junction does not match germline at one end; this may be a read error. V is TRBV23-1 and J is TRBJ2-7; 9 bases map to TRBD1. TRBV23-1 is assigned to the ORF class and has an uncertain function. The CDR3 sequence is 11 residues long. CDR3 in amino acids: CASSQTDRGDF. CDR3 in DNA: TGCGCCAGCAGTCAAACGGACAGGGGAGACTTC.

The CDR3 spells CASVRVVNTEAFF. CDR3 bases: TGTGCCAGCGTTCGGGTTGTGAACACTGAAGCTTTCTTT. The rearrangement links TRBV5-8 to TRBJ1-1; D remains unclear. V was cut by 7 bases and J by 0 bases, with 10 bases left in between. This CDR3 has 13 amino acids. Germline V CDR1 and CDR2: SGHTS, YDEGEE. The full variable domain, in which reference TRBV5-8 and TRBJ1-1 provide the parts outside the CDR3, is EAGVTQSPTHLIKTRGQQATLRCSPISGHTSVYWYQQALGLGLQFLLWYDEGEERNRGNFPPRFSGRQFPNYSSELNVNALELEDSALYLCASVRVVNTEAFFGQGTRLTVV.

CDR3 region: CASSKSARLAEAFF. The CDR3 bases are TGTGCCAGCAGCAAATCGGCCCGGCTGGCTGAAGCTTTCTTT. The V and J genes are TRBV7-8 and TRBJ1-1; no clear D. Germline V lookup: CDR1 SGHVS, CDR2 FQNEAQ. V lost 5 bases and J 6 bases, leaving 16 bases between the germline ends. The CDR3 runs 14 residues.

The chain has TRBV7-2 and TRBJ2-5; 8 bases align to TRBD1. The germline CDR1 and CDR2 sequences are SGHTA and FQGNSA. This CDR3 is built from 14 residues. V was pared by 5 bases and J by 5 bases, with 7 bases of the junction left unmatched. This CDR3 reads CASSIRTGLETQYF. CDR3 nucleotides: TGTGCCAGCAGCATCAGGACAGGGCTGGAGACCCAGTACTTC.

V usage is TRBV12-5 and J usage is TRBJ2-1; 8 bases fit TRBD1. CDR3 size: 15 residues. The V gene end was trimmed by 3 bases and the J gene end by 3 bases; junction bases not matched to a gene: 4. Germline loops: CDR1 LGHNT, CDR2 FRNRAP. For the CDR3, the DNA is TGTGCTAGTGGTTTCTCTGGGACAGGCTACAATGAGCAGTTCTTC. This gives the protein CASGFSGTGYNEQFF.

For this clone: Other DNA variants within this sample encode the same CDR3. The chain combines TRBV7-9 with TRBJ2-1, with TRBD1 matching 7 bases. J gave up 5 bases and V 4 bases, and 5 bases lay outside the gene matches. The CDR3 covers 14 residues. Germline V CDR1 and CDR2: SEHNR, FQNEAQ (reference sequence). For the CDR3, the DNA is TGTGCCAGCAGCTCGACAGGGTGGGACAATGAGCAGTTCTTC. Its protein product is CASSSTGWDNEQFF.

V is TRBV23-1 and J is TRBJ2-2; D gene unclear. TRBV23-1 is an ORF, and what it does is uncertain. The CDR3 length is 17 residues. V was trimmed by 3 bases and J by 4 bases, leaving 18 bases between them. CDR3: CASSQPTRRGTTGELFF. The CDR3 DNA follows: TGCGCCAGCAGTCAGCCTACACGCCGAGGTACCACCGGGGAGCTGTTTTTT.

The count of this clone is one. The chain combines TRBV2 with TRBJ2-7; the D gene could be TRBD1 or TRBD2 (5 bases each). CDR1 is SNHLY, CDR2 FYNNEI, per germline. The CDR3 totals 16 residues. The V end lost 7 bases, the J end lost 7 bases, and 26 bases lay between the germline ends. The DNA for the CDR3 is TGTGCCAGCAAAAGAGCCAGGGACGACACGACTACAGAGCAGTACTTC. This codes for CASKRARDDTTTEQYF.

The rearrangement joins TRBV6-6 to TRBJ2-7; TRBD1 matches at 7 bases. This CDR3 contains 14 residues. Germline assignment: CDR1 MNHNY and CDR2 SVGAGI (reference sequence). Germline trimming cut 7 bases from V and 6 bases from J; bases unmatched to any gene: 12. The CDR3 loop reads CASTSPDRVGEQYF. The CDR3 bases are TGTGCCAGCACCTCACCCGACAGGGTAGGCGAGCAGTACTTC.

This sequence joins TRBV4-3 and TRBJ1-3; D unclear. The V and J ends lost 0 bases and 4 bases respectively, with 10 bases between them. CDR1 and CDR2 (germline): LGHNA, YSLEER. CDR3 length: 15 amino acids. In nucleotides, the CDR3 is TGCGCCAGCAGCCAAGATCATGGTCGGGGAAACACCATATATTTT. This encodes CASSQDHGRGNTIYF.